The clone carrying this T cell receptor (beta chain) was observed many times. The sample belongs to a study of Graves' ophthalmopathy and Graves' hyperthyroidism. Amplified material comprised TCR beta CDR3 regions derived from RNA transcripts. The authors performed first-round RT-PCR with HTBI primers and then a second-round multiplex PCR. Using its own MiXCR run on the multiplex PCR reads, TCRdb lists one record per CDR3 protein. The table has a few hundred thousand distinct CDR3 sequences, 15% to 17% seen once. CDR3 length equals 13 residues. V gave up 10 bases and J gave up 4 bases; unmatched junction bases: 9. The V gene's germline CDR1 is SNHLY and CDR2 FYNNEI.

Material for sequencing was peripheral blood. V is TRBV2 and J is TRBJ1-2, with 7 bases aligning to TRBD1. This TCR was recovered from a woman aged 18-29 years with stable Graves' hyperthyroidism. The chain's CDR3 is CATQGVLRYGYTF. The CDR3 DNA reads as TGTGCCACCCAGGGGGTGCTTCGCTATGGCTACACCTTC. The full variable domain, with the rest looked up from reference TRBV2 and TRBJ1-2, is EPEVTQTPSHQVTQMGQEVILRCVPISNHLYFYWYRQILGQKVEFLVSFYNNEISEKSEIFDDQFSVERPDGSNFTLKIRSTKLEDSAMYFCATQGVLRYGYTFGSGTRLTVV.